The T cell receptor (beta chain) described here comes from a study of human T cells and chemical hapten exposure. Whole-study context: The use of 2% DPC on roughly 2 cm by roughly 2 cm of upper inner arm skin constituted sensitization. Throughout the approximately 26-week study, diphenylcyclopropenone was applied weekly to the patients' scalps. Study-wide points: Versus controls, expanded TCRs had significantly more large CDR3 similarity clusters.

This clonotype was counted only a few times. The antigen is undetermined. One end of the junction does not line up with germline, which may come from a read error. Regarding time point: patch test 3, about 24 weeks after DPC sensitization. The treatment was: therapeutic diphenylcyclopropenone sensitization with weekly scalp DPC. Each CDR3 protein is one row after TCRdb ran MiXCR on the RACE reads. The sample contains about 82,000 distinct CDR3 sequences, 10% to 15% of which appear only once. The sample consisted of whole blood, taken in connection with sensitization to the hapten diphenylcyclopropenone (DPC). This receptor was obtained from a woman in her fifties or sixties with alopecia areata. Some clones in this sample may be carry-over from other donors' samples.

The DNA for the CDR3 is TGTTCCAGCAGCTCCGGGACAGGGGTTTCCTACGAGCAGTACTTC. Residues: CSSSSGTGVSYEQYF. The rearrangement joins TRBV7-9 to TRBJ2-7, with 10 nucleotides matching TRBD1. The germline V gene has CDR1 SEHNR and CDR2 FQNEAQ (reference sequence). The CDR3 is 15 residues long.